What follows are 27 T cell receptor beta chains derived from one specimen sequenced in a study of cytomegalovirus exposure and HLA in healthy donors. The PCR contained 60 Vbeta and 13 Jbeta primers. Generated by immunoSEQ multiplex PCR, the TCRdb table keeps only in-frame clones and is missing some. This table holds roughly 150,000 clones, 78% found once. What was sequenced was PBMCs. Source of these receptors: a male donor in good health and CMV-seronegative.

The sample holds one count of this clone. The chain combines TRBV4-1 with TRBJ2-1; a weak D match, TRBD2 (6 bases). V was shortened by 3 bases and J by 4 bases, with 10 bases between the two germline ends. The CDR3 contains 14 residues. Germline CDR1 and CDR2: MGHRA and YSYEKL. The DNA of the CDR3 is TGCGCCAGCAGCCATGAGGAGGGTTACAATGAGCAGTTCTTC. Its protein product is CASSHEEGYNEQFF.

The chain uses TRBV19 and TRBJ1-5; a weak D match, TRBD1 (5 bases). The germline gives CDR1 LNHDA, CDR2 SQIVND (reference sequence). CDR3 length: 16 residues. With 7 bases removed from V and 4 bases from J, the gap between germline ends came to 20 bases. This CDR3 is CASIRAARQTNQPQHF. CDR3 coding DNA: TGTGCCAGTATCCGGGCCGCGCGACAGACAAATCAGCCCCAGCATTTT.

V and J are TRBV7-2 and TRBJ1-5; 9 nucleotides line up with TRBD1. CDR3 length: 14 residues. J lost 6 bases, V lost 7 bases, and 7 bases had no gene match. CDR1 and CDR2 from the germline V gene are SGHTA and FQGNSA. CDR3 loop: CASTQYRGLQPQHF. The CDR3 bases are TGTGCCAGCACCCAATACAGGGGGCTTCAGCCCCAGCATTTT.

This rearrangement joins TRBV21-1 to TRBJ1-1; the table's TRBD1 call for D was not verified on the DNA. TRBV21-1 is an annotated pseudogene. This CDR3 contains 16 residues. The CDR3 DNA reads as TGTGCCAGCAGCAAACTGGACAGGGTTGTCAACACTGAAGCTTTCTTT. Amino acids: CASSKLDRVVNTEAFF.

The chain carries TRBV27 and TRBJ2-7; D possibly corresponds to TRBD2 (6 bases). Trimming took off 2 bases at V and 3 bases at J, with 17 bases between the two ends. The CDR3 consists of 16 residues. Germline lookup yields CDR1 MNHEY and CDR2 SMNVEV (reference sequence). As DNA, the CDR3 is TGTGCCAGCAGTTTAACCCTTGGGGACTTATACTACGAGCAGTACTTC. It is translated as CASSLTLGDLYYEQYF.

This CDR3 reads CASSPSRAGFETQYF. The CDR3 DNA reads TGTGCCAGCAGCCCTTCTAGGGCAGGGTTTGAGACCCAGTACTTC. This rearrangement joins TRBV7-9 to TRBJ2-5; tentatively, D is TRBD1 (5 bases). The germline CDR1 and CDR2 sequences are SEHNR and FQNEAQ (reference sequence). The CDR3 runs 15 residues. The ends were cut back, 5 bases at V and 5 bases at J, with 18 bases in the middle.

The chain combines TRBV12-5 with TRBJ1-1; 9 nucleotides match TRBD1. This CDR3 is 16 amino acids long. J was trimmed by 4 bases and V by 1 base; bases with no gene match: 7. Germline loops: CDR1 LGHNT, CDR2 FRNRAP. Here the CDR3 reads CASGLGRGQGSTEAFF. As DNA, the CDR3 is TGTGCTAGTGGTTTGGGACGAGGACAGGGGAGCACTGAAGCTTTCTTT.

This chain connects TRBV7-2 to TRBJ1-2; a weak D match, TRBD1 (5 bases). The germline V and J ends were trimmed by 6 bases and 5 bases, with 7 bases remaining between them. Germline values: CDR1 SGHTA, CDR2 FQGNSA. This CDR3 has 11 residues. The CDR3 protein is CASRTAYGYTF. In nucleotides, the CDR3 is TGTGCCAGCAGGACAGCTTATGGCTACACCTTC.

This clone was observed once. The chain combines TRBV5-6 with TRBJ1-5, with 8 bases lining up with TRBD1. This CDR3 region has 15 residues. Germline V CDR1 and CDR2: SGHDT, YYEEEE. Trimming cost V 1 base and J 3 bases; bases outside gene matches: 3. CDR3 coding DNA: TGTGCCAGCAGCTTGATGCAGGGGGCCAATCAGCCCCAGCATTTT. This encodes CASSLMQGANQPQHF.

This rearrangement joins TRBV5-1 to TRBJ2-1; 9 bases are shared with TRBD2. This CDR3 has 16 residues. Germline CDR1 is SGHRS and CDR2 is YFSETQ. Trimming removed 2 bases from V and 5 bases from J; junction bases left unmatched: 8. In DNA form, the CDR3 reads TGCGCCAGCAGCTTCCGGAGCGGGGGGAAGAACAATGAGCAGTTCTTC. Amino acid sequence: CASSFRSGGKNNEQFF.

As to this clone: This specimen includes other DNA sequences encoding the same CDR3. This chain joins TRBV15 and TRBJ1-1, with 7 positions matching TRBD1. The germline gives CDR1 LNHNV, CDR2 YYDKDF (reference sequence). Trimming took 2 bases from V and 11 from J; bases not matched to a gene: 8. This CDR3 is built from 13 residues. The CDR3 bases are TGTGCCACCAGCAGACCCACAGGGGCGGGGGCTTTCTTT. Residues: CATSRPTGAGAFF. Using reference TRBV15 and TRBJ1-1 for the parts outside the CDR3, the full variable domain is DAMVIQNPRYQVTQFGKPVTLSCSQTLNHNVMYWYQQKSSQAPKLLFHYYDKDFNNEADTPDNFQSRRPNTSFCFLDIRSPGLGDTAMYLCATSRPTGAGAFFGQGTRLTVV.

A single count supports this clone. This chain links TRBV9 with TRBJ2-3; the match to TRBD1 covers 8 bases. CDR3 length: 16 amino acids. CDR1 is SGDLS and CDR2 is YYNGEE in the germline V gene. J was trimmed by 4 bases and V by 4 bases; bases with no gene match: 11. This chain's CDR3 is CASSPPRQGIADTQYF. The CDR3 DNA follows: TGTGCCAGCAGCCCCCCCCGACAGGGGATTGCAGATACGCAGTATTTT.

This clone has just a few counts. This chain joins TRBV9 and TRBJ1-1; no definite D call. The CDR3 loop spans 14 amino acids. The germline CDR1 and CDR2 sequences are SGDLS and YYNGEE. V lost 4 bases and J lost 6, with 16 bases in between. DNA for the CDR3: TGTGCCAGCAGCAGAGGAGAGGGTATTGCTGAAGCTTTCTTT. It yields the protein CASSRGEGIAEAFF.

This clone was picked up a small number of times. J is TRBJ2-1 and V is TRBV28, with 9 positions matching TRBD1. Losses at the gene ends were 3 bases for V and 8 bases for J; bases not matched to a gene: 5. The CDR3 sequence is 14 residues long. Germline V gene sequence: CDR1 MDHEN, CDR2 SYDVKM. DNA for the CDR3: TGTGCCAGCAGTTTTCGACAGGGGGTCGATGAGCAGTTCTTC. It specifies CASSFRQGVDEQFF.

CDR3 in amino acids: CASSGTSGRQTQYF. For the CDR3, the DNA is TGTGCTAGTTCTGGGACTAGCGGGAGGCAAACCCAGTACTTC. The genes are TRBV12-5 and TRBJ2-5, with 15 bases identical to TRBD2. Trimming at V came to 8 bases and at J to 8 bases, leaving 6 bases not matched to a gene. From germline, CDR1 is LGHNT and CDR2 FRNRAP. The CDR3 is 14 amino acids.

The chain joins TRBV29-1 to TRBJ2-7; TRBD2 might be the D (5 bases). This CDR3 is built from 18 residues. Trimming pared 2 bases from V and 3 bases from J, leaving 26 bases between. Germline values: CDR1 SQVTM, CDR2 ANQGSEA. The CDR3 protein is CSVELGFIGGERIYEQYF. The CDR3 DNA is TGCAGCGTTGAATTGGGTTTTATTGGTGGGGAGCGGATCTACGAGCAGTACTTC.

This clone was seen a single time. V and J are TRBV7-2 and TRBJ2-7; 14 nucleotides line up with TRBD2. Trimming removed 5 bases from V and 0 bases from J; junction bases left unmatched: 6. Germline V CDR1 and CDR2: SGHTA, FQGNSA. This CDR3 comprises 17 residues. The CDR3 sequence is CASSPGLAGGHSYEQYF. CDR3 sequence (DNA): TGTGCCAGCAGCCCTGGACTAGCGGGAGGACACTCCTACGAGCAGTACTTC.

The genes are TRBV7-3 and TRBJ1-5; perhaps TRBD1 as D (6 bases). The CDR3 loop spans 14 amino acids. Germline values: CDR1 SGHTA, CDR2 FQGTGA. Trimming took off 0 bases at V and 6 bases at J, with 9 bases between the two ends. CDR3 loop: CASSLTSGVQPQHF. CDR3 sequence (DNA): TGTGCCAGCAGCTTAACGTCAGGGGTTCAGCCCCAGCATTTT.

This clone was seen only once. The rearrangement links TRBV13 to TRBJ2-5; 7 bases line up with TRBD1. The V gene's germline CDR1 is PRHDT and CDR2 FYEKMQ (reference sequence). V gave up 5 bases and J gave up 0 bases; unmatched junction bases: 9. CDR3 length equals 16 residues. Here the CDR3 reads CASSRPTQGYQETQYF. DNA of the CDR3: TGTGCCAGCAGCCGACCGACACAGGGGTACCAAGAGACCCAGTACTTC.

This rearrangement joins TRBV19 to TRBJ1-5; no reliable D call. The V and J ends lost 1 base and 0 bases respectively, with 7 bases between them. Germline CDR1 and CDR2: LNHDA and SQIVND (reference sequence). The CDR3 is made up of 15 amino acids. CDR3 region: CASSIGANSNQPQHF. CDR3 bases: TGTGCCAGTAGTATAGGTGCTAATAGCAATCAGCCCCAGCATTTT.

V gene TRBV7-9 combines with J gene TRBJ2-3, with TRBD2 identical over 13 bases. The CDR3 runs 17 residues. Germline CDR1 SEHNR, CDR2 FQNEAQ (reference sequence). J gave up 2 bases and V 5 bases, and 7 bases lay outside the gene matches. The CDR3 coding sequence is TGTGCCAGCAGCGCGGCGGGACTAGCGGGAACCACAGATACGCAGTATTTT. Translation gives CASSAAGLAGTTDTQYF.

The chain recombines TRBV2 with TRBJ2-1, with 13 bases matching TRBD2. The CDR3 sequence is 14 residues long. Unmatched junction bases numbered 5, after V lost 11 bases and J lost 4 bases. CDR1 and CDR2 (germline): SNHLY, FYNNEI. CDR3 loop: CAVLAGGQYNEQFF. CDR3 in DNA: TGTGCCGTACTAGCGGGGGGGCAATACAATGAGCAGTTCTTC.

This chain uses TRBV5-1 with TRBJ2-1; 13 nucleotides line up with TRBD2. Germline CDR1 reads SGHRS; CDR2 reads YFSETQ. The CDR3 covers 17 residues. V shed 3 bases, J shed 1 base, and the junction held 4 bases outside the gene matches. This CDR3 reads CASSSGLAGVSYNEQFF. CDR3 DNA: TGCGCCAGCAGCTCCGGACTAGCGGGAGTTTCCTACAATGAGCAGTTCTTC.

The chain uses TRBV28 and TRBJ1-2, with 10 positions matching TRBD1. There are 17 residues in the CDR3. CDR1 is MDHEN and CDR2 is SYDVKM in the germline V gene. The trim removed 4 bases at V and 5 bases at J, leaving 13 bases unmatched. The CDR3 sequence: CASSSDHRRDRGYGYTF. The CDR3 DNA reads TGTGCCAGCAGTTCGGACCACCGCCGGGACAGGGGATATGGCTACACCTTC.

The CDR3 protein is CASTTSGANVLTF. CDR3 bases: TGCGCCAGCACTACCTCTGGGGCCAACGTCCTGACTTTC. The V gene is TRBV5-1, the J gene TRBJ2-6; D is unresolved. The CDR3 loop spans 13 amino acids. V was pared by 6 bases and J by 0 bases, with 4 bases between. Germline V gene lookup returns CDR1 SGHRS and CDR2 YFSETQ.

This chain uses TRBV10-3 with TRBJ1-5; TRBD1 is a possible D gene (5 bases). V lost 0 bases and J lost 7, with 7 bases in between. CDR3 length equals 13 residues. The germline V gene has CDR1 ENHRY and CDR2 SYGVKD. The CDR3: CAISESGEQPQHF. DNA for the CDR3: TGTGCCATCAGTGAGTCAGGGGAACAGCCCCAGCATTTT.

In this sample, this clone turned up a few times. The CDR3, as DNA: TGTGCCAGCAGTTCCGGTCCCTCCCAGTACTTC. It codes for CASSSGPSQYF. This chain links TRBV27 with TRBJ2-7; D call uncertain. V was cut by 4 bases and J by 10 bases, with 11 bases left in between. The CDR3 runs to 11 residues. Per germline, CDR1 MNHEY and CDR2 SMNVEV (reference sequence).